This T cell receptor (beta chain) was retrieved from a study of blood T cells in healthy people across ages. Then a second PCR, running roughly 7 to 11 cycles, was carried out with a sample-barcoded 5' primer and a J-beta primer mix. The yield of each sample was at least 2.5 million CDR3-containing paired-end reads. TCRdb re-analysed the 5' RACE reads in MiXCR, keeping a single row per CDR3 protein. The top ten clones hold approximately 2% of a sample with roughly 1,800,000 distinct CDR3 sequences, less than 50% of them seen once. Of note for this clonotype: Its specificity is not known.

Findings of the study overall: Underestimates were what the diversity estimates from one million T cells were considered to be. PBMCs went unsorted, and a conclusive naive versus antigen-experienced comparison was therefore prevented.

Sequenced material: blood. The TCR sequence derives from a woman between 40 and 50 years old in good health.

CDR3 in amino acids: CASSLDTVAFNNEKLFF. CDR3 DNA sequence: TGCGCCAGCAGCTTGGACACGGTCGCATTCAATAATGAAAAACTGTTTTTT. V usage is TRBV5-1 and J usage is TRBJ1-4; D gene ambiguous. The V gene lost 0 bases and the J gene lost 4 bases, with 16 bases spanning the gap. The CDR3 has 17 residues. Germline V lookup: CDR1 SGHRS, CDR2 YFSETQ.